This entry lists 23 T cell receptor beta chains sequenced from one sample in a study of CD8+ T cells in alopecia areata. Treatment indicated: oral pan-JAK inhibitor, 5-10 mg twice daily. Sequencing templates came from extracted RNA that was reverse transcribed into cDNA. Assay used: immunoSEQ multiplex PCR; TCRdb lists only in-frame clones, some missing. The top ten clones hold roughly 1.5% of a sample with about 210,000 clones, 50% to 70% of them seen once. The sample consisted of CD4+ T cells sorted from blood, taken at week 4, from a patient treated with tofacitinib. All receptors come from a human donor with alopecia areata.

The V and J genes are TRBV7-9 and TRBJ1-2; 8 positions agree with TRBD1. V shed 3 bases, J shed 6 bases, and the junction held 3 bases outside the gene matches. The V gene's germline CDR1 is SEHNR and CDR2 FQNEAQ (reference sequence). The CDR3 loop spans 13 amino acids. For the CDR3, the DNA is TGTGCCAGCAGCTTTACGGACAGGGATGGCTACACCTTC. Its translation is CASSFTDRDGYTF.

In DNA, the CDR3 is TGCAGCACAAATCCGCGGGGGAGCACCAACTATGGCTACACCTTC. Translating it yields CSTNPRGSTNYGYTF. The V gene is TRBV29-1, the J gene TRBJ1-2, with a possible D match to TRBD1 (5 bases). Trimming cost V 8 bases and J 2 bases, with 21 bases left between them. The CDR3 length is 15 residues. CDR1 is SQVTM and CDR2 is ANQGSEA in the germline V gene.

The chain recombines TRBV7-2 with TRBJ2-3; D unresolved. The CDR3 loop spans 12 amino acids. Trimming removed 5 bases from V and 6 bases from J, with 9 bases in between. The germline V gene encodes CDR1 SGHTA and CDR2 FQGNSA. CDR3 in amino acids: CASSHPRDTQYF. The CDR3 DNA is TGTGCCAGCAGCCACCCCCGGGATACGCAGTATTTT.

The chain carries TRBV4-2 and TRBJ2-1, with D possibly TRBD2 on 7 matching bases. V lost 2 bases to trimming and J lost 7 bases, with 18 bases between them. The CDR3 covers 16 residues. Germline V gene lookup returns CDR1 LGHNA and CDR2 YNFKEQ. The CDR3 sequence: CASSQPGGGGLNEQFF. The CDR3 DNA sequence: TGTGCCAGCAGCCAACCTGGTGGGGGGGGCCTAAATGAGCAGTTCTTC.

This chain uses TRBV9 with TRBJ1-1; D is uncertain. The CDR3 spans 15 residues. Trimming pared 0 bases from V and 0 bases from J, leaving 9 bases between. Looked up from germline, CDR1 is SGDLS and CDR2 is YYNGEE. The CDR3 reads CASSVASGLNTEAFF. Written as DNA, the CDR3 is TGTGCCAGCAGCGTAGCCTCGGGCCTGAACACTGAAGCTTTCTTT.

This clone was seen only a few times. The chain combines TRBV29-1 with TRBJ2-5; D is possibly TRBD1 or TRBD2 (5 bases each). V lost 6 bases to trimming and J lost 7 bases, with 15 bases between them. This CDR3 is 12 amino acids long. CDR1 and CDR2 from the germline V gene are SQVTM and ANQGSEA. The CDR3 is CSVGTESGTQYF. The CDR3 DNA reads as TGCAGCGTAGGGACGGAGTCAGGGACCCAGTACTTC.

CDR3 amino acids: CASKGAPRTDTQYF. For the CDR3, the DNA is TGCGCCAGCAAGGGGGCCCCCCGCACAGATACGCAGTATTTT. The J gene is TRBJ2-3, the V gene TRBV10-2, with TRBD1 identical over 7 bases. The trim removed 7 bases at V and 1 base at J, leaving 5 bases unmatched. The CDR3 is made up of 14 amino acids. In germline, CDR1 is WSHSY, CDR2 SAAADI.

The chain uses TRBV14 and TRBJ1-6; D gene unclear. This CDR3 contains 13 residues. Trimming removed 2 bases at V and 9 bases at J, with 8 bases between. Per the germline V gene, CDR1 is SGHDN and CDR2 is FVKESK. The CDR3 spells CASSQLLTSPLHF. The CDR3 region has the DNA TGTGCCAGCAGCCAACTTCTAACTTCACCCCTCCACTTT.

The genes are TRBV4-3 and TRBJ1-5, with D tentatively TRBD1 (6 bases). CDR1 is LGHNA, CDR2 YSLEER, per germline. Between the trimmed V and J ends, which lost 0 bases and 1 base, there was a span of 10 bases. The CDR3 is 16 amino acids. The CDR3 sequence is CASSQELGASNQPQHF. CDR3 coding DNA: TGCGCCAGCAGCCAAGAATTGGGGGCGAGCAATCAGCCCCAGCATTTT.

This clone was found a few times. The chain links TRBV23-1 to TRBJ1-6, with D hard to call. TRBV23-1 qualifies as an ORF whose function is uncertain. V was pared by 4 bases and J by 11 bases, with 27 bases between. The CDR3 sequence is 18 residues long. The CDR3 loop is CASSLPLGRKRGGPPLHF. The CDR3 DNA follows: TGCGCCAGCAGTCTTCCGCTCGGACGAAAGCGGGGAGGCCCACCCCTCCACTTT.

The chain recombines TRBV4-1 with TRBJ2-1; D remains ambiguous. In germline, CDR1 is MGHRA, CDR2 YSYEKL. Trimming took off 0 bases at V and 2 bases at J, with 11 bases between the two ends. CDR3 length equals 16 residues. In nucleotides, the CDR3 is TGCGCCAGCAGCCAAGAGACACCGAAAACCTACAATGAGCAGTTCTTC. It codes for CASSQETPKTYNEQFF.

V gene TRBV30 combines with J gene TRBJ1-2, with D hard to call. Germline lookup yields CDR1 GTSNPN and CDR2 SVGIG (reference sequence). V lost 5 bases and J lost 8, with 21 bases in between. This CDR3 contains 14 residues. Written as DNA, the CDR3 is TGTGCCTGGCAAACTCCGGTTTCAGCTGGGGGCTACACCTTC. Protein product: CAWQTPVSAGGYTF.

This clone ranks as medium-sized. The rearrangement uses TRBV6-1 and TRBJ2-1; tentatively, D is TRBD1 or TRBD2 (5 bases each). In germline, CDR1 is MNHNS, CDR2 SASEGT. The CDR3 sequence is 14 residues long. V lost 3 bases and J 5 bases, leaving 11 bases between the germline ends. CDR3 DNA sequence: TGTGCCAGCAGTGATTGGGGACGCAACAATGAGCAGTTCTTC. Amino acids: CASSDWGRNNEQFF.

The chain links TRBV2 to TRBJ2-2; D gene unclear. CDR1 and CDR2 (germline): SNHLY, FYNNEI. V lost 6 bases, J lost 7 bases, and 15 bases lay in between. The CDR3 loop spans 14 amino acids. Here the CDR3 DNA reads TGTGCCAGCAGGTCTAGGGCTTCTGGCGGGGAGCTGTTTTTT. Translating it yields CASRSRASGGELFF.

This clone was seen only once. The chain couples TRBV29-1 to TRBJ2-1; D possibly uses TRBD1 or TRBD2 (6 bases each). The length of the CDR3 is 12 residues. Germline V gene sequence: CDR1 SQVTM, CDR2 ANQGSEA. V was trimmed by 3 bases and J by 6 bases, leaving 9 bases between them. CDR3 loop: CSVEEGVNEQFF. DNA of the CDR3: TGCAGCGTTGAGGAGGGGGTCAATGAGCAGTTCTTC.

This sequence joins TRBV30 and TRBJ1-1; tentative D call: TRBD1 (6 bases). CDR1 is GTSNPN, CDR2 SVGIG, per germline (reference sequence). This CDR3 has 16 amino acids. V was pared by 0 bases and J by 2 bases, with 16 bases between. CDR3 loop: CAWSVWGTPSNTEAFF. As DNA, the CDR3 is TGTGCCTGGAGTGTTTGGGGGACACCATCTAACACTGAAGCTTTCTTT.

This chain uses TRBV10-2 with TRBJ1-5; no clear D gene. The V and J ends lost 0 bases and 3 bases respectively, with 6 bases between them. The CDR3 covers 14 residues. The germline V gene encodes CDR1 WSHSY and CDR2 SAAADI. The CDR3 protein is CASSESGYNQPQHF. DNA for the CDR3: TGCGCCAGCAGTGAGTCGGGTTACAATCAGCCCCAGCATTTT.

The gene calls are TRBV5-6 and TRBJ2-2, with D possibly being TRBD1 (5 bases). The V gene's germline CDR1 is SGHDT and CDR2 YYEEEE. The CDR3 is 14 amino acids. V lost 4 bases to trimming and J lost 4 bases, with 11 bases between them. The CDR3 DNA sequence: TGTGCCAGCAGCACTCAGGGATCCACCGGGGAGCTGTTTTTT. It encodes CASSTQGSTGELFF.

The V call is TRBV5-1, the J call TRBJ2-3; 12 nucleotides agree with TRBD2. V shed 4 bases and J 6 bases; nucleotides not matched to a gene: 9. The CDR3 has 16 residues. In germline, CDR1 is SGHRS, CDR2 YFSETQ. CDR3 nucleotide sequence: TGCGCCAGCAGCCCGGGACTAGCGGGCCCTGGGGATACGCAGTATTTT. Its protein product is CASSPGLAGPGDTQYF.

This chain joins TRBV29-1 and TRBJ2-3; 7 nucleotides match TRBD1. Germline V gene sequence: CDR1 SQVTM, CDR2 ANQGSEA. V gave up 7 bases and J gave up 5 bases; unmatched junction bases: 15. This CDR3 is built from 15 residues. This CDR3 reads CSGAGGAGGGDTQYF. In DNA, the CDR3 is TGCAGCGGTGCTGGTGGGGCAGGGGGTGGAGATACGCAGTATTTT.

The rearrangement links TRBV29-1 to TRBJ2-3; the D is unclear. This CDR3 has 14 amino acids. Germline CDR1 SQVTM, CDR2 ANQGSEA. Trimming left V 5 bases short and J 0 bases short, with 12 bases between. DNA for the CDR3: TGCAGCGTTCAAAACAGACTTAGCACAGATACGCAGTATTTT. This encodes CSVQNRLSTDTQYF.

The chain carries TRBV14 and TRBJ2-7; D call uncertain. The CDR3 sequence is 12 residues long. CDR1 and CDR2 (germline): SGHDN, FVKESK. V was cut by 4 bases and J by 3 bases, with 7 bases left in between. CDR3 loop: CASSLRNYEQYF. The DNA for the CDR3 is TGTGCCAGCAGCCTAAGGAACTACGAGCAGTACTTC.

This clone was observed a handful of times. V gene TRBV10-3 combines with J gene TRBJ2-3; no definite D call. Deletions cut 2 bases from V and 2 bases from J, with 5 bases between. Germline V CDR1 and CDR2: ENHRY, SYGVKD. The CDR3 is made up of 13 amino acids. The CDR3 reads CAISEQYTDTQYF. The CDR3 region has the DNA TGTGCCATCAGTGAGCAATACACAGATACGCAGTATTTT.